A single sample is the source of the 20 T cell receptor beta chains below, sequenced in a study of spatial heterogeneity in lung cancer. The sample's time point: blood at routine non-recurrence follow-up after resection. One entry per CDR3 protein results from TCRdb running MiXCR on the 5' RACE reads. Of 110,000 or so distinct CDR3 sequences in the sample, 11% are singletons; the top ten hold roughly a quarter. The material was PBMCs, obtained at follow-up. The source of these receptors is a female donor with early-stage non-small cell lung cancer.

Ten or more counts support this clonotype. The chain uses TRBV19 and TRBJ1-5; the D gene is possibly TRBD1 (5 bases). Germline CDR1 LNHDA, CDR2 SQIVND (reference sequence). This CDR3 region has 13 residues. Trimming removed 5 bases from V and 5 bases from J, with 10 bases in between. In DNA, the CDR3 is TGTGCCAGTAGTCTTCAGGGTGATCAGCCCCAGCATTTT. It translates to CASSLQGDQPQHF.

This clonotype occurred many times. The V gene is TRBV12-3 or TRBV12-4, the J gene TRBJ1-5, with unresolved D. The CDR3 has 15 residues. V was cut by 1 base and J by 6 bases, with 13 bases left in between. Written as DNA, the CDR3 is TGTGCCAGCAGTTTAGATGTACTCGCCACTCAGCCCCAGCATTTT. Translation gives CASSLDVLATQPQHF.

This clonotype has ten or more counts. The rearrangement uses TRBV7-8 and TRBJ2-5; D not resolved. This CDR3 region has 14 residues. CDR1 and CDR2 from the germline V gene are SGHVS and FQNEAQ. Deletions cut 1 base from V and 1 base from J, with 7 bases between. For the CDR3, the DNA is TGTGCCAGCAGCTTAGTGGAGACCCAAGAGACCCAGTACTTC. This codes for CASSLVETQETQYF.

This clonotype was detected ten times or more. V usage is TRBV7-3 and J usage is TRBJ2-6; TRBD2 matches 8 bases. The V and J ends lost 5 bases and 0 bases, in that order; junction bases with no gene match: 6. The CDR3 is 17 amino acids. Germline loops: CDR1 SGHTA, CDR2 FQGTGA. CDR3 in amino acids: CASSRLAGSSGANVLTF. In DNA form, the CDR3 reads TGTGCCAGCAGCAGGCTAGCGGGTAGCTCTGGGGCCAACGTCCTGACTTTC.

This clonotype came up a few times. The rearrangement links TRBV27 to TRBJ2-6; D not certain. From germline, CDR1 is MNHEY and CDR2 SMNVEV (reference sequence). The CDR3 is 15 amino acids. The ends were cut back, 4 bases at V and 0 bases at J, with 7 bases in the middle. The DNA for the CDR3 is TGTGCCAGCAGTTCGGCCCCCTCTGGGGCCAACGTCCTGACTTTC. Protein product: CASSSAPSGANVLTF.

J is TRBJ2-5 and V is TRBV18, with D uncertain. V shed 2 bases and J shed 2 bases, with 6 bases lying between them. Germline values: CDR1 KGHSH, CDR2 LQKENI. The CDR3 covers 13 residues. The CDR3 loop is CASSPAVQETQYF. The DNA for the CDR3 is TGTGCCAGCTCACCAGCTGTACAAGAGACCCAGTACTTC.

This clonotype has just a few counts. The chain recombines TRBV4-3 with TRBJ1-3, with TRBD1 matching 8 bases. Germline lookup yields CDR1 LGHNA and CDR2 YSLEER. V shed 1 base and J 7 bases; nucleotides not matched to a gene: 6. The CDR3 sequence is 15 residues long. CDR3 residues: CASSQGTGNLNTIYF. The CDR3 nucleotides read TGCGCCAGCAGCCAAGGGACAGGGAACCTCAACACCATATATTTT.

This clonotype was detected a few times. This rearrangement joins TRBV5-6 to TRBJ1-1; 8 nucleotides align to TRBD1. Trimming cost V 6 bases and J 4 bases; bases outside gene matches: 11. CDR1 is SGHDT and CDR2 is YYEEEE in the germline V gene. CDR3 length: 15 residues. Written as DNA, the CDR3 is TGTGCCAGCAAGTCCATTGGACAGGGAGGCACTGAAGCTTTCTTT. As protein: CASKSIGQGGTEAFF.

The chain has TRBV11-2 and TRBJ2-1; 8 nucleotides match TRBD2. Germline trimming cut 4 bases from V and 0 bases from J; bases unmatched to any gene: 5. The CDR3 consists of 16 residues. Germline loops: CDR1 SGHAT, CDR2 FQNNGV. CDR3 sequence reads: CASSSLAGRSYNEQFF. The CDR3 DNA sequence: TGTGCCAGCAGCTCCTTAGCGGGACGCTCCTACAATGAGCAGTTCTTC.

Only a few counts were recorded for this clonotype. The CDR3 nucleotides read TGTGCCTGGAGAGCTGGACTAGCGGGAACAGATACGCAGTATTTT. This gives the protein CAWRAGLAGTDTQYF. The chain employs TRBV30 and TRBJ2-3; 12 bases map to TRBD2. Germline V lookup: CDR1 GTSNPN, CDR2 SVGIG (reference sequence). CDR3 length equals 15 residues. V trimming: 3 bases; J trimming: 3 bases; junction bases outside the gene matches: 4.

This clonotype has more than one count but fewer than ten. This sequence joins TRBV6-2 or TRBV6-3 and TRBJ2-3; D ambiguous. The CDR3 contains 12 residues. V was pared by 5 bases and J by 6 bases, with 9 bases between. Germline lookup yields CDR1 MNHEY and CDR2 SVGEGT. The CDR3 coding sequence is TGTGCCAGCAGTGATCCCCCCGATACGCAGTATTTT. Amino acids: CASSDPPDTQYF.

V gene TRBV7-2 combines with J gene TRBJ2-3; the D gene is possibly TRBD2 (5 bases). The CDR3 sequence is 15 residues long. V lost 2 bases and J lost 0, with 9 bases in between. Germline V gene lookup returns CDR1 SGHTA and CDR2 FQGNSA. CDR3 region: CASSLFAGSTDTQYF. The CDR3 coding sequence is TGTGCCAGCAGCTTATTCGCGGGTAGCACAGATACGCAGTATTTT. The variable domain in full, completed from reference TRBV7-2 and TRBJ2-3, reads GAGVSQSPSNKVTEKGKDVELRCDPISGHTALYWYRQSLGQGLEFLIYFQGNSAPDKSGLPSDRFSAERTGGSVSTLTIQRTQQEDSAVYLCASSLFAGSTDTQYFGPGTRLTVL.

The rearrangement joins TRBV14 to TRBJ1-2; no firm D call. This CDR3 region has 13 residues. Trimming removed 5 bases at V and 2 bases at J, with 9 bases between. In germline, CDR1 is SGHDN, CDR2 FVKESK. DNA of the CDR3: TGTGCCAGCAGCGTCCAAAGAAACTATGGCTACACCTTC. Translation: CASSVQRNYGYTF.

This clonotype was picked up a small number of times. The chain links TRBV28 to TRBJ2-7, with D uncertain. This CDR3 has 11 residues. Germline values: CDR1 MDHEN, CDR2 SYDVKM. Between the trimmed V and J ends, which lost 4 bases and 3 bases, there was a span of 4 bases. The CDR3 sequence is CASSYYYEQYF. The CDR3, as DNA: TGTGCCAGCAGTTATTACTACGAGCAGTACTTC.

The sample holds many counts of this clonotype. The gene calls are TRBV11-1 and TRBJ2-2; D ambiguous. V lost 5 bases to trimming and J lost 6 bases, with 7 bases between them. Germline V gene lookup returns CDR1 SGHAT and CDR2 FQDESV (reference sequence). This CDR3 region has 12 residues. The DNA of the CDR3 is TGTGCCAGCAGCCCACGGGCCGGGGAGCTGTTTTTT. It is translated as CASSPRAGELFF.

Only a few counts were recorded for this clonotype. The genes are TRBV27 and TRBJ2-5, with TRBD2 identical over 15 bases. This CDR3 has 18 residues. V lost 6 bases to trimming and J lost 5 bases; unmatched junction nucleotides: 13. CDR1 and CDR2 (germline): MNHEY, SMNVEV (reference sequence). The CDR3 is CASSLLGLAGGQSETQYF. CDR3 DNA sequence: TGTGCCAGCAGCTTGCTCGGACTAGCGGGAGGGCAGAGCGAGACCCAGTACTTC.

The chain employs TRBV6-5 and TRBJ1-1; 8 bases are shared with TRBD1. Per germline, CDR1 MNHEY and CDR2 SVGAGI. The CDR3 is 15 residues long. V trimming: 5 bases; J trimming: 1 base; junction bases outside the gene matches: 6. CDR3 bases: TGTGCCAGCAGTCAGACCGGGACAGGGAACACTGAAGCTTTCTTT. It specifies CASSQTGTGNTEAFF.

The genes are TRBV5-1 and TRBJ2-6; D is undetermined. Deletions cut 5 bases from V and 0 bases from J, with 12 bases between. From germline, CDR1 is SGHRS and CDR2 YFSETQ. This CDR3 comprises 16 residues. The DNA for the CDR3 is TGCGCCAGCAGGATGGAGCCTATCTCTGGGGCCAACGTCCTGACTTTC. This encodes CASRMEPISGANVLTF.

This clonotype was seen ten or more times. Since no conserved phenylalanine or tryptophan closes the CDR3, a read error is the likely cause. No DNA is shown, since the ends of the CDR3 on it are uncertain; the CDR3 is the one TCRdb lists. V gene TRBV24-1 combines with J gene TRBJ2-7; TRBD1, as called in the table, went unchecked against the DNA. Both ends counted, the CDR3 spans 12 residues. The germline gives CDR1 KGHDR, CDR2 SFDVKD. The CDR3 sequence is CATSDPGQGFPR.

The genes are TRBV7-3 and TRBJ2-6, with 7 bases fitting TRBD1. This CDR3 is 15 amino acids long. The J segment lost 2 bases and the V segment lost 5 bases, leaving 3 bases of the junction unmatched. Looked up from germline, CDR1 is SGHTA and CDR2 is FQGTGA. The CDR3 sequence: CASSTGAAGANVLTF. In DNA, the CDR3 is TGTGCCAGCAGCACAGGGGCCGCTGGGGCCAACGTCCTGACTTTC. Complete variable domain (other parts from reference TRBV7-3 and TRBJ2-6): GAGVSQTPSNKVTEKGKYVELRCDPISGHTALYWYRQSLGQGPEFLIYFQGTGAADDSGLPNDRFFAVRPEGSVSTLKIQRTERGDSAVYLCASSTGAAGANVLTFGAGSRLTVL.